These 28 T cell receptor beta chains came from one sample sequenced in a study of long-term antiretroviral therapy in people with HIV (dated by TCRdb to about 2022). The immunoSEQ hsTCRB v3.0 assay was used at survey level resolution to sequence the TRB variable region. As stored in TCRdb, this immuneACCESS dataset retains in-frame rearrangements with V and J assigned. A fraction of the clones does not appear; measured against another copy, unresolved V genes explain less than half of the discrepancy, and the remainder lacks a known reason. The sample includes some 27,000 clones, with 65% to 85% observed a single time. The ten biggest clones cover approximately 12% of the sample. The source was unsorted PBMCs, collected 2.1 years after starting antiretroviral therapy. Source of these receptors: a man younger than 40 with HIV.

The rearrangement links TRBV5-4 to TRBJ2-6, with D possibly matching TRBD1 (5 bases). V lost 1 base and J 2 bases, leaving 7 bases between the germline ends. The germline CDR1 and CDR2 sequences are SGHNT and YYREEE (reference sequence). The CDR3 loop spans 15 amino acids. The CDR3 region is CASSLIRAGANVLTF. CDR3 DNA sequence: TGTGCCAGCAGCTTGATCAGGGCTGGGGCCAACGTCCTGACTTTC.

This clone was counted only a few times. V usage is TRBV28 and J usage is TRBJ1-2; D gene ambiguous. Per germline, CDR1 MDHEN and CDR2 SYDVKM. The V end lost 5 bases, the J end lost 2 bases, and 12 bases lay between the germline ends. This CDR3 is 14 amino acids long. The CDR3 DNA is TGTGCCAGCAGTCCCCTGGGAGGGAACTATGGCTACACCTTC. This translates into CASSPLGGNYGYTF.

The V and J genes are TRBV5-6 and TRBJ1-2; D call uncertain. V was cut by 0 bases and J by 8 bases, with 14 bases left in between. The CDR3 contains 14 residues. Germline values: CDR1 SGHDT, CDR2 YYEEEE. DNA of the CDR3: TGTGCCAGCAGCTTGGCTGCTATACGCCGCGGCTACACCTTC. It is translated as CASSLAAIRRGYTF. The variable domain in full, with the rest retrieved from reference TRBV5-6 and TRBJ1-2, is DAGVTQSPTHLIKTRGQQVTLRCSPKSGHDTVSWYQQALGQGPQFIFQYYEEEERQRGNFPDRFSGHQFPNYSSELNVNALLLGDSALYLCASSLAAIRRGYTFGSGTRLTVV.

This clone appeared a single time. The V and J genes are TRBV7-2 and TRBJ2-5; unclear D gene. Trimming removed 2 bases from V and 1 base from J, with 5 bases in between. Germline V CDR1 and CDR2: SGHTA, FQGNSA. The CDR3 runs to 13 residues. CDR3 sequence reads: CASSLRPQETQYF. In DNA, the CDR3 is TGTGCCAGCAGCTTACGCCCCCAAGAGACCCAGTACTTC.

This clone was recorded a few times. The V call is TRBV11-2, the J call TRBJ1-6, with D perhaps TRBD1 (5 bases). CDR3 length: 19 amino acids. Trimming stripped 0 bases from V and 6 bases from J, with 21 bases between. Looked up from germline, CDR1 is SGHAT and CDR2 is FQNNGV. CDR3 in amino acids: CASSLDSHSWGFPNSPLHF. The CDR3 DNA reads TGTGCCAGCAGCTTAGATAGTCACAGTTGGGGGTTCCCTAATTCACCCCTCCACTTT. The full variable domain, rest sourced from reference TRBV11-2 and TRBJ1-6, is EAGVAQSPRYKIIEKRQSVAFWCNPISGHATLYWYQQILGQGPKLLIQFQNNGVVDDSQLPKDRFSAERLKGVDSTLKIQPAKLEDSAVYLCASSLDSHSWGFPNSPLHFGNGTRLTVT.

Only one count was recorded for this clone. J is TRBJ2-5 and V is TRBV30, with 7 bases matching TRBD1. This CDR3 contains 15 residues. The V segment lost 0 bases and the J segment 1 base; nucleotides outside the gene matches: 5. Germline V gene sequence: CDR1 GTSNPN, CDR2 SVGIG (reference sequence). The CDR3 coding sequence is TGTGCCTGGAGTGTACTAACAGGGGCCCAAGAGACCCAGTACTTC. Residues: CAWSVLTGAQETQYF. Supplemented by reference TRBV30 and TRBJ2-5, the full variable domain reads SQTIHQWPATLVQPVGSPLSLECTVEGTSNPNLYWYRQAAGRGLQLLFYSVGIGQISSEVPQNLSASRPQDRQFILSSKKLLLSDSGFYLCAWSVLTGAQETQYFGPGTRLLVL.

The V and J genes are TRBV5-4 and TRBJ1-4, with D hard to call. In germline, CDR1 is SGHNT, CDR2 YYREEE (reference sequence). Deletions cut 6 bases from V and 8 bases from J, with 11 bases between. The CDR3 length is 12 residues. The CDR3 DNA sequence: TGTGCCAGCACCAACCTTGGGGAAAAACTGTTTTTT. Residues: CASTNLGEKLFF.

This clone was seen only a few times. This rearrangement joins TRBV6-4 to TRBJ1-3, with D unresolved. CDR1 is MRHNA and CDR2 is SNTAGT in the germline V gene. The CDR3 is made up of 17 amino acids. Trimming left V 5 bases short and J 0 bases short, with 17 bases between. CDR3 sequence (DNA): TGTGCCAGCAGTCCGCCTTATGTAAGTATCTCTGGAAACACCATATATTTT. This gives the protein CASSPPYVSISGNTIYF.

The genes are TRBV5-4 and TRBJ2-7; D possibly corresponds to TRBD1 (5 bases). The V end lost 4 bases, the J end lost 7 bases, and 15 bases lay between the germline ends. The CDR3 consists of 13 residues. CDR1 and CDR2 from the germline V gene are SGHNT and YYREEE (reference sequence). The CDR3 spells CASSAGRDGEQYF. CDR3 sequence (DNA): TGTGCCAGCAGCGCTGGCAGGGATGGTGAGCAGTACTTC.

J is TRBJ1-5 and V is TRBV19, with D maybe TRBD1 (6 bases). The CDR3 contains 15 residues. V shed 0 bases and J shed 5 bases, with 11 bases lying between them. Per the germline V gene, CDR1 is LNHDA and CDR2 is SQIVND (reference sequence). The CDR3 sequence is CASSIERGVHQPQHF. CDR3 DNA sequence: TGTGCCAGTAGTATAGAAAGGGGGGTACATCAGCCCCAGCATTTT.

The chain recombines TRBV15 with TRBJ1-3; possibly TRBD1 for D (6 bases). Germline loops: CDR1 LNHNV, CDR2 YYDKDF (reference sequence). The V and J ends lost 3 bases and 0 bases respectively, with 12 bases between them. The CDR3 runs 16 residues. The CDR3 loop is CATSRGWTASGNTIYF. In DNA form, the CDR3 reads TGTGCCACCAGCAGGGGTTGGACAGCCTCTGGAAACACCATATATTTT.

V usage is TRBV6-1 and J usage is TRBJ2-7, with a weak D call TRBD1 (5 bases). This CDR3 has 13 residues. V lost 6 bases to trimming and J lost 2 bases, with 11 bases between them. In germline, CDR1 is MNHNS, CDR2 SASEGT. CDR3 protein: CASRQDGTYEQYF. The CDR3 coding sequence is TGTGCCAGCAGACAGGACGGAACCTACGAGCAGTACTTC.

V gene TRBV5-1 combines with J gene TRBJ2-2, with D perhaps TRBD1 or TRBD2 (6 bases each). The CDR3 spans 14 residues. Trimming shortened V by 4 bases and J by 2 bases, and 9 bases separated the two germline ends. Germline CDR1 reads SGHRS; CDR2 reads YFSETQ. The chain's CDR3 is CASSPGGNTGELFF. CDR3 sequence (DNA): TGCGCCAGCAGCCCCGGGGGCAACACCGGGGAGCTGTTTTTT. Filled out from reference TRBV5-1 and TRBJ2-2, the complete variable domain reads KAGVTQTPRYLIKTRGQQVTLSCSPISGHRSVSWYQQTPGQGLQFLFEYFSETQRNKGNFPGRFSGRQFSNSRSEMNVSTLELGDSALYLCASSPGGNTGELFFGEGSRLTVL.

The chain has TRBV6-1 and TRBJ2-7; 9 bases are shared with TRBD1. The germline CDR1 and CDR2 sequences are MNHNS and SASEGT. V gave up 8 bases and J gave up 5 bases; unmatched junction bases: 10. This CDR3 has 14 residues. In DNA, the CDR3 is TGTGCCAGCCTAACGGGGACAGGGCGAAACGAGCAGTACTTC. Its translation: CASLTGTGRNEQYF.

The chain is built from TRBV4-1 and TRBJ2-5, with D unresolved. The CDR3 totals 13 residues. Germline assignment: CDR1 MGHRA and CDR2 YSYEKL. V shed 4 bases and J shed 5 bases, with 11 bases lying between them. CDR3 sequence (DNA): TGCGCCAGCAGCCTATCAGAATGGGAGACCCAGTACTTC. Protein: CASSLSEWETQYF.

This sequence joins TRBV6-5 and TRBJ1-2; 9 bases are a match to TRBD1. Germline V gene sequence: CDR1 MNHEY, CDR2 SVGAGI. CDR3 length: 15 residues. V dropped 4 bases and J dropped 2; count of bases not matched to a gene: 5. DNA for the CDR3: TGTGCCAGCAGTTTCGGGACAGGGTACAACTATGGCTACACCTTC. This codes for CASSFGTGYNYGYTF.

The rearrangement links TRBV27 to TRBJ2-1, with 8 bases lining up with TRBD1. This CDR3 has 14 amino acids. The J segment lost 7 bases and the V segment lost 8 bases, leaving 10 bases of the junction unmatched. The germline V gene encodes CDR1 MNHEY and CDR2 SMNVEV (reference sequence). The CDR3 loop reads CASAGGAGGNEQFF. CDR3 sequence (DNA): TGTGCCAGCGCAGGGGGCGCCGGAGGGAATGAGCAGTTCTTC.

The chain is built from TRBV28 and TRBJ1-2; D may be TRBD1 (6 bases). CDR3 length equals 16 residues. Looked up from germline, CDR1 is MDHEN and CDR2 is SYDVKM. V lost 2 bases and J 2 bases, leaving 15 bases between the germline ends. The CDR3 nucleotides are TGTGCCAGCAGTTTACCGGCGTACAGGGTCAACTATGGCTACACCTTC. Translated, it gives CASSLPAYRVNYGYTF.

This clone was picked up a small number of times. This rearrangement joins TRBV10-3 to TRBJ1-2; TRBD1 aligns across 8 bases. With 6 bases clipped from V and 1 base from J, the junction kept 4 bases outside the gene matches. The CDR3 has 14 residues. From germline, CDR1 is ENHRY and CDR2 SYGVKD. CDR3 residues: CAIRGQGLNYGYTF. The CDR3 region has the DNA TGTGCCATCAGAGGACAGGGCCTTAACTATGGCTACACCTTC.

The rearrangement joins TRBV7-9 to TRBJ2-7; D remains ambiguous. With 5 bases removed from V and 4 bases from J, the gap between germline ends came to 9 bases. CDR3 length equals 12 residues. CDR1 is SEHNR, CDR2 FQNEAQ, per germline (reference sequence). CDR3 protein: CASSNTYYEQYF. In DNA form, the CDR3 reads TGTGCCAGCAGCAACACCTATTACGAGCAGTACTTC.

The CDR3 DNA reads as TGTGCCAGCAGGGGAACAGCTTCTGGGGCCAACGTCCTGACTTTC. Translated, it gives CASRGTASGANVLTF. This chain joins TRBV6-1 and TRBJ2-6; D not resolved. Trimming took off 6 bases at V and 1 base at J, with 10 bases between the two ends. This CDR3 spans 15 amino acids. Germline CDR1 and CDR2: MNHNS and SASEGT.

The chain is built from TRBV15 and TRBJ1-2; D ambiguous. V was cut by 0 bases and J by 4 bases, with 6 bases left in between. The CDR3 totals 13 residues. Germline V gives CDR1 LNHNV, CDR2 YYDKDF (reference sequence). CDR3 DNA: TGTGCCACCAGCAGAGATAACACCTATGGCTACACCTTC. It yields the protein CATSRDNTYGYTF.

The chain employs TRBV7-9 and TRBJ1-4; D is undetermined. The V gene's germline CDR1 is SEHNR and CDR2 FQNEAQ (reference sequence). There are 15 residues in the CDR3. V lost 5 bases to trimming and J lost 1 base, with 11 bases between them. The CDR3 reads CASSPKAETNEKLFF. CDR3 DNA: TGTGCCAGCAGCCCTAAGGCGGAAACTAATGAAAAACTGTTTTTT.

This clone was detected only once. The V gene is TRBV27, the J gene TRBJ1-6, with a possible D match to TRBD1 (6 bases). Looked up from germline, CDR1 is MNHEY and CDR2 is SMNVEV (reference sequence). This CDR3 region has 13 residues. V lost 5 bases and J 8 bases, leaving 10 bases between the germline ends. CDR3 nucleotide sequence: TGTGCCAGCAGTACAGGGTTATATTCACCCCTCCACTTT. Translating it yields CASSTGLYSPLHF.

The gene calls are TRBV29-1 and TRBJ2-3; 9 nucleotides align to TRBD2. V gave up 8 bases and J gave up 5 bases; unmatched junction bases: 8. Germline CDR1 and CDR2: SQVTM and ANQGSEA. This CDR3 is 13 amino acids long. The CDR3: CSTTSGSIDTQYF. CDR3 DNA: TGCAGCACCACTAGCGGGTCTATAGATACGCAGTATTTT.

This clone was picked up a small number of times. The chain combines TRBV9 with TRBJ2-7; perhaps TRBD2 as D (7 bases). Trimming shortened V by 4 bases and J by 7 bases, and 21 bases separated the two germline ends. This CDR3 region has 15 residues. The germline V gene encodes CDR1 SGDLS and CDR2 YYNGEE. The DNA of the CDR3 is TGTGCCAGCAGCCCCAGGTTGGGGGGGCTACGGGAGCAGTACTTC. It yields the protein CASSPRLGGLREQYF.

The gene calls are TRBV7-2 and TRBJ2-7, with 10 bases that match TRBD2. CDR1 SGHTA and CDR2 FQGNSA come from the germline V gene. The J segment lost 2 bases and the V segment lost 0 bases, leaving 1 base of the junction unmatched. The CDR3 has 15 amino acids. Here the CDR3 reads CASSLAGTSAYEQYF. CDR3 sequence (DNA): TGTGCCAGCAGCTTAGCCGGGACTAGCGCCTACGAGCAGTACTTC.

The chain links TRBV5-8 to TRBJ2-5; D remains ambiguous. V lost 4 bases to trimming and J lost 9 bases, with 10 bases between them. Looked up from germline, CDR1 is SGHTS and CDR2 is YDEGEE. The length of the CDR3 is 11 residues. The CDR3 loop reads CASSAGRAQYF. For the CDR3, the DNA is TGTGCCAGCAGCGCCGGCCGTGCCCAGTACTTC.